This TCR beta chain was profiled in a study of blood T cell repertoires in COVID-19. Looking at the study overall: The United States, Italy and Spain supplied acute and convalescent COVID-19 samples. PBMCs, B-cell-depleted T cells, or T cells were the source of the cDNA or gDNA that made up the material.

Authors' analysis steps: Nucleated cell counts were estimated from reference gene primer amplification. The assay was immunoSEQ multiplex PCR, and TCRdb's table has in-frame clones only and misses some. That table furnishes V, J and clone size, whereas the DNA furnished D and trimming. Altogether roughly 160,000 clones are present, 84% being singletons, with the ten largest covering 12%. CDR1 SGHAT and CDR2 FQNNGV come from the germline V gene. The CDR3 sequence is 15 residues long. V lost 3 bases, J lost 5 bases, and 8 bases stayed unmatched. Study members were between roughly 18 and 100 years old and lived in about two dozen US regions.

The sample comprised PBMCs or T cells enriched from blood (not recorded which). This receptor was obtained from a middle-aged man who had recovered from COVID-19. The gene calls are TRBV11-2 and TRBJ2-3, with TRBD2 matching over 7 bases. CDR3 coding DNA: TGTGCCAGCAGCTTCATAGCGGGTGCAGTAGATACGCAGTATTTT. This translates into CASSFIAGAVDTQYF.